The clone carrying this T cell receptor (beta chain) was detected many times. This CDR3 has 14 residues. Germline V lookup: CDR1 DFQATT, CDR2 SNEGSKA (reference sequence). V was pared by 6 bases and J by 8 bases, with 10 bases of the junction left unmatched. RNA was extracted from bulk tissue without any cell sorting. The entry originates in a study of tumor and adjacent non-tumor tissue in lung cancer. The library came from three nested PCR rounds adapted from ARM-PCR protocols. One entry per CDR3 protein results from TCRdb running MiXCR on the multiplex PCR reads. The sample has about 93,000 distinct CDR3 sequences, approximately 65% seen once.

The genes are TRBV20-1 and TRBJ1-4; 9 bases match TRBD1. The TCR sequence derives from a man aged 55 to 70 with non-small cell lung cancer. What was sequenced was lung tumor tissue. This chain's CDR3 is CSARRTGDGEKLFF. The CDR3 bases are TGCAGTGCGAGGCGGACAGGGGATGGCGAAAAACTGTTTTTT.